This T cell receptor beta chain came from a study of shared clonotypes between healthy human individuals. The protocol was immunoSEQ multiplex PCR, while the TCRdb copy is restricted to in-frame clones and leaves out a portion. The sample includes 2,500,000 or so clones, about 92% of them seen just once. Regarding the study as a whole: Memory subsets generally showed smaller estimated richness than naive subsets did.

About this clone: Its cognate antigen is unknown.

Germline lookup yields CDR1 MNHNS and CDR2 SASEGT. V was clipped by 2 bases and J by 4 bases, with 9 bases between them. The CDR3 length is 14 residues. The sample consisted of naive CD4+ T cells sorted from blood. The subset is: CD45RA+ positively selected. V gene TRBV6-1 combines with J gene TRBJ1-3, with a tentative D call TRBD1 (5 bases). The receptor's source is a man aged 18 to 29 in good health. This CDR3 is CASSERGRGNTIYF. In DNA, the CDR3 is TGTGCCAGCAGTGAACGGGGCAGAGGAAACACCATATATTTT.